The 20 T cell receptor beta chains below come from one sample, sequenced in a study of Graves' ophthalmopathy and Graves' hyperthyroidism. CDR3 regions of TCR beta were amplified from RNA transcripts. The first-round RT-PCR employed HTBI primers together with the Qiagen OneStep RT-PCR kit. A multiplex PCR was then performed as the second round. TCRdb used MiXCR to reprocess the multiplex PCR reads, holding one entry per CDR3 protein. Of approximately 540,000 distinct CDR3 sequences listed, just under 40% are singletons. Input material: peripheral blood or thyroid tissue (not recorded which). These receptors were collected from an adult man with Graves' hyperthyroidism.

This clonotype was seen ten or more times. V usage is TRBV29-1 and J usage is TRBJ2-5; no definite D call. CDR1 and CDR2 (germline): SQVTM, ANQGSEA. The CDR3 has 14 amino acids. V lost 0 bases and J lost 0, with 8 bases in between. The CDR3 here is CSVEDWGYQETQYF. The CDR3 DNA follows: TGCAGCGTTGAAGATTGGGGTTACCAAGAGACCCAGTACTTC.

This chain's CDR3 is CAISPSRGTENTGELFF. The CDR3 bases are TGTGCCATCAGCCCTTCCAGGGGGACGGAGAACACCGGGGAGCTGTTTTTT. This rearrangement joins TRBV10-3 to TRBJ2-2; 7 nucleotides align to TRBD1. The CDR3 covers 17 residues. J was trimmed by 1 base and V by 6 bases; bases with no gene match: 11. Germline CDR1 reads ENHRY; CDR2 reads SYGVKD.

This clonotype has a count of ten or more. CDR3 amino acids: CASSFARGDYEQYF. For the CDR3, the DNA is TGTGCCAGCAGCTTCGCGCGGGGGGACTACGAGCAGTACTTC. The V gene is TRBV7-3, the J gene TRBJ2-7, with 8 bases lining up with TRBD2. Germline V gene data show CDR1 as SGHTA and CDR2 as FQGTGA. V lost 3 bases, J lost 3 bases, and 4 bases stayed unmatched. This CDR3 contains 14 residues.

This clonotype was found many times. At one boundary the junction diverges from the germline segment, which might be a read error. The V call is TRBV7-7, the J call TRBJ2-5; tentatively, D is TRBD1 (6 bases). This CDR3 has 13 residues. The germline CDR1 and CDR2 sequences are SSHAT and FNYEAQ (reference sequence). CDR3 in amino acids: CASSLGDTETQYF. In nucleotides, the CDR3 is TGTGCTAGCAGCCTCGGGGACACAGAGACCCAGTACTTC.

This clonotype was seen only a few times. This chain uses TRBV10-2 with TRBJ2-2, with 7 bases matching TRBD1. The CDR3 spans 13 residues. V dropped 8 bases and J dropped 7; count of bases not matched to a gene: 7. CDR1 WSHSY and CDR2 SAAADI come from the germline V gene. The CDR3 sequence is CASGDSLFGELFF. In nucleotides, the CDR3 is TGCGCCAGCGGGGACAGTTTATTCGGGGAGCTGTTTTTT.

This clonotype was observed many times. The chain carries TRBV10-2 and TRBJ2-2, with D possibly being TRBD2 (6 bases). V lost 0 bases to trimming and J lost 6 bases, with 14 bases between them. Germline V gene data show CDR1 as WSHSY and CDR2 as SAAADI. This CDR3 is built from 16 residues. CDR3 nucleotides: TGCGCCAGCAGTGAGTCTGGGGGAGGTATCGCCGGGGAGCTGTTTTTT. Its translation is CASSESGGGIAGELFF.

The chain recombines TRBV18 with TRBJ1-2; perhaps TRBD1 as D (6 bases). Trimming shortened V by 4 bases and J by 8 bases, and 14 bases separated the two germline ends. Germline CDR1 and CDR2: KGHSH and LQKENI. The CDR3 length is 13 residues. CDR3 sequence (DNA): TGTGCCAGCTCACTTCAACCCGGGGGCGGCTACACCTTC. Its translation: CASSLQPGGGYTF.

This clonotype was seen many times. The gene calls are TRBV7-8 and TRBJ1-5; TRBD1 might be the D (6 bases). Germline CDR1 is SGHVS and CDR2 is FQNEAQ. V lost 1 base to trimming and J lost 6 bases, with 10 bases between them. There are 14 residues in the CDR3. For the CDR3, the DNA is TGTGCCAGCAGCTTAGACAGGGTGGGTCAGCCCCAGCATTTT. Translating it yields CASSLDRVGQPQHF.

The table lists this clonotype with a few counts. The V gene is TRBV29-1, the J gene TRBJ1-5; D gene unclear. The CDR3 is made up of 12 amino acids. Trimming shortened V by 3 bases and J by 2 bases, and 5 bases separated the two germline ends. CDR1 is SQVTM and CDR2 is ANQGSEA in the germline V gene. In nucleotides, the CDR3 is TGCAGCGTTGAGGGTGGCAATCAGCCCCAGCATTTT. Encoded protein: CSVEGGNQPQHF.

This clonotype was recorded many times. The V and J genes are TRBV12-3 or TRBV12-4 and TRBJ1-6; D is unresolved. V lost 2 bases to trimming and J lost 7 bases, with 6 bases between them. The CDR3 has 13 residues. The CDR3 region has the DNA TGTGCCAGCAGTTTATACGTCAATTCACCCCTCCACTTT. Translated: CASSLYVNSPLHF.

The chain carries TRBV19 and TRBJ2-2; 16 bases line up with TRBD2. This CDR3 has 17 amino acids. Germline V lookup: CDR1 LNHDA, CDR2 SQIVND (reference sequence). V shed 8 bases and J 7 bases; nucleotides not matched to a gene: 10. This CDR3 reads CASEPGLAGGRYGELFF. For the CDR3, the DNA is TGTGCCAGTGAACCGGGACTAGCGGGAGGGCGATACGGGGAGCTGTTTTTT.

There are many counts of this clonotype. Here the CDR3 DNA reads TGTGCCAGCAGCTTAGCGAAGGGCATGAACACTGAAGCTTTCTTT. Translation: CASSLAKGMNTEAFF. The chain carries TRBV7-9 and TRBJ1-1, with D hard to call. Trimming shortened V by 0 bases and J by 0 bases, and 8 bases separated the two germline ends. This CDR3 has 15 amino acids. Per germline, CDR1 SEHNR and CDR2 FQNEAQ (reference sequence). The variable domain in full, completed from reference TRBV7-9 and TRBJ1-1, reads DTGVSQNPRHKITKRGQNVTFRCDPISEHNRLYWYRQTLGQGPEFLTYFQNEAQLEKSRLLSDRFSAERPKGSFSTLEIQRTEQGDSAMYLCASSLAKGMNTEAFFGQGTRLTVV.

The CDR3 is CATRSLRTSGENEQFF. For the CDR3, the DNA is TGTGCCACCAGGTCCCTTAGGACTAGCGGGGAGAATGAGCAGTTCTTC. The genes are TRBV15 and TRBJ2-1; 12 nucleotides agree with TRBD2. The V gene's germline CDR1 is LNHNV and CDR2 YYDKDF (reference sequence). This CDR3 comprises 16 residues. V dropped 6 bases and J dropped 7; count of bases not matched to a gene: 10.

The V and J genes are TRBV19 and TRBJ2-3; possible D gene TRBD1, 7 bases. The germline V gene has CDR1 LNHDA and CDR2 SQIVND (reference sequence). This CDR3 contains 15 residues. The V and J ends lost 3 bases and 4 bases respectively, with 14 bases between them. DNA of the CDR3: TGTGCCAGTAGTATCTTGGCGGGACAGTCAGATACGCAGTATTTT. Amino acid sequence: CASSILAGQSDTQYF.

This clonotype showed up just a few times. One base away lies a much larger clone, so this may be a sequencing read error. The limits of the CDR3 on the DNA are not certain, so only TCRdb's listed CDR3 is given. The CDR3 protein is CATLPGNYGCTF. The rearrangement joins TRBV28 to TRBJ1-2; the table calls TRBD1, which could not be checked here. The germline gives CDR1 MDHEN, CDR2 SYDVKM. Both ends counted, the CDR3 spans 12 residues.

The V call is TRBV7-2, the J call TRBJ2-5; 8 bases match TRBD1. Trimming cost V 3 bases and J 3 bases; bases outside gene matches: 6. Germline CDR1 is SGHTA and CDR2 is FQGNSA. The CDR3 totals 15 residues. CDR3 region: CASSLARQGKETQYF. The CDR3 DNA reads TGTGCCAGCAGCTTGGCCAGACAGGGGAAAGAGACCCAGTACTTC. Full variable domain (missing parts from reference TRBV7-2 and TRBJ2-5): GAGVSQSPSNKVTEKGKDVELRCDPISGHTALYWYRQSLGQGLEFLIYFQGNSAPDKSGLPSDRFSAERTGGSVSTLTIQRTQQEDSAVYLCASSLARQGKETQYFGPGTRLLVL.

This clonotype was seen many times. The chain carries TRBV10-3 and TRBJ1-4, with D perhaps matching TRBD1 (5 bases). CDR1 ENHRY and CDR2 SYGVKD come from the germline V gene. This CDR3 spans 14 amino acids. V lost 8 bases to trimming and J lost 0 bases, with 10 bases between them. The CDR3 is CAIGTDATNEKLFF. The CDR3 DNA sequence: TGTGCCATCGGGACGGATGCAACTAATGAAAAACTGTTTTTT.

This clonotype showed up just a few times. This chain uses TRBV9 with TRBJ1-6; D is uncertain. The CDR3 extends over 17 amino acids. Germline V gene lookup returns CDR1 SGDLS and CDR2 YYNGEE. V was cut by 0 bases and J by 1 base, with 11 bases left in between. The CDR3 spells CASSVEGAGSYNSPLHF. CDR3 in DNA: TGTGCCAGCAGCGTAGAGGGCGCGGGGTCCTATAATTCACCCCTCCACTTT. The variable domain in full, with the rest retrieved from reference TRBV9 and TRBJ1-6, is DSGVTQTPKHLITATGQRVTLRCSPRSGDLSVYWYQQSLDQGLQFLIQYYNGEERAKGNILERFSAQQFPDLHSELNLSSLELGDSALYFCASSVEGAGSYNSPLHFGNGTRLTVT.

This clonotype came up many times. This chain joins TRBV29-1 and TRBJ2-5; D may be TRBD2 (5 bases). In germline, CDR1 is SQVTM, CDR2 ANQGSEA. Trimming removed 3 bases at V and 2 bases at J, with 7 bases between. The CDR3 contains 12 residues. Written as DNA, the CDR3 is TGCAGCGTTGAGTCGGGGCAAGAGACCCAGTACTTC. It is translated as CSVESGQETQYF.

This clonotype appeared many times. This chain connects TRBV19 to TRBJ2-5; the match to TRBD2 covers 8 bases. This CDR3 has 15 residues. In germline, CDR1 is LNHDA, CDR2 SQIVND (reference sequence). Trimming took 6 bases from V and 5 from J; bases not matched to a gene: 11. The CDR3 DNA reads TGTGCCAGTAGGGGAGGGAGCGGGAGATATGAGACCCAGTACTTC. Encoded protein: CASRGGSGRYETQYF. Together with reference TRBV19 and TRBJ2-5, the CDR3 gives the full variable domain: DGGITQSPKYLFRKEGQNVTLSCEQNLNHDAMYWYRQDPGQGLRLIYYSQIVNDFQKGDIAEGYSVSREKKESFPLTVTSAQKNPTAFYLCASRGGSGRYETQYFGPGTRLLVL.